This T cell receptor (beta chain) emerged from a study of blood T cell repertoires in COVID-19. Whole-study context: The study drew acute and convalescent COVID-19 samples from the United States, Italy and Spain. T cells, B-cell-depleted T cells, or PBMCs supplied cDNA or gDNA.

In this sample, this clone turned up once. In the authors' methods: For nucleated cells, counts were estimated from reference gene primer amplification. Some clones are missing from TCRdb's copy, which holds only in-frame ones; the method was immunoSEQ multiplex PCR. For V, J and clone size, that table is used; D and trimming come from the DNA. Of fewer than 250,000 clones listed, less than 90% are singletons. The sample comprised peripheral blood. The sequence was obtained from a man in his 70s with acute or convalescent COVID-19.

The CDR3 region has the DNA TGCGCCAGCAGCTTGTTAACAGGGGCACCTGAAGCTTTCTTT. Translation: CASSLLTGAPEAFF. The chain uses TRBV5-1 and TRBJ1-1, with 7 bases lining up with TRBD1. Germline V gene lookup returns CDR1 SGHRS and CDR2 YFSETQ. The CDR3 is 14 residues long. J was trimmed by 6 bases and V by 1 base; bases with no gene match: 6.